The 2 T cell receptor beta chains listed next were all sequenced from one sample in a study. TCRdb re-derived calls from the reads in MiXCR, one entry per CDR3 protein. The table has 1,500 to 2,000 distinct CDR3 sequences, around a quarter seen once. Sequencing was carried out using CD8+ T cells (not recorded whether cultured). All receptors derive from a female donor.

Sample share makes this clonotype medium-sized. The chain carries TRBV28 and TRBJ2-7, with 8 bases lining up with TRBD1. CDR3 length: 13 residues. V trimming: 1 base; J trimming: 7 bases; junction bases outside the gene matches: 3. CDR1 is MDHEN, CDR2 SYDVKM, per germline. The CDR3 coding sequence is TGTGCCAGCAGTTTATTACAGGGGGGAGAGCAGTACTTC. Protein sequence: CASSLLQGGEQYF.

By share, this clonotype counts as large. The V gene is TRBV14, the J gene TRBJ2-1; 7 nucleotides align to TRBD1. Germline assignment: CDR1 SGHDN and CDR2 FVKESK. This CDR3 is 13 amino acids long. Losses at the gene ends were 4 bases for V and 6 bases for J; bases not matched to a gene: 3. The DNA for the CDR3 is TGTGCCAGCAGCCCTGACAGGGCCAATGAGCAGTTCTTC. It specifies CASSPDRANEQFF.